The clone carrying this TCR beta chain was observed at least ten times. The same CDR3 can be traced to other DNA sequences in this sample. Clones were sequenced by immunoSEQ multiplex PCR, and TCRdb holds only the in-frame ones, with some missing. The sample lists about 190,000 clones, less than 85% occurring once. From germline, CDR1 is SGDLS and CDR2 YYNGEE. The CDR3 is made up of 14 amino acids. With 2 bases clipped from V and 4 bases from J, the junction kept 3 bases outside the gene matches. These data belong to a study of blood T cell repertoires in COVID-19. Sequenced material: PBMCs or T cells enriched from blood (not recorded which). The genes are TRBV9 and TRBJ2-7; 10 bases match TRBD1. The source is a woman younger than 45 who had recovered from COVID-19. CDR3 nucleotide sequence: TGTGCCAGCAGCGTGGGACAGGGGACTTACGAGCAGTACTTC. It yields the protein CASSVGQGTYEQYF.